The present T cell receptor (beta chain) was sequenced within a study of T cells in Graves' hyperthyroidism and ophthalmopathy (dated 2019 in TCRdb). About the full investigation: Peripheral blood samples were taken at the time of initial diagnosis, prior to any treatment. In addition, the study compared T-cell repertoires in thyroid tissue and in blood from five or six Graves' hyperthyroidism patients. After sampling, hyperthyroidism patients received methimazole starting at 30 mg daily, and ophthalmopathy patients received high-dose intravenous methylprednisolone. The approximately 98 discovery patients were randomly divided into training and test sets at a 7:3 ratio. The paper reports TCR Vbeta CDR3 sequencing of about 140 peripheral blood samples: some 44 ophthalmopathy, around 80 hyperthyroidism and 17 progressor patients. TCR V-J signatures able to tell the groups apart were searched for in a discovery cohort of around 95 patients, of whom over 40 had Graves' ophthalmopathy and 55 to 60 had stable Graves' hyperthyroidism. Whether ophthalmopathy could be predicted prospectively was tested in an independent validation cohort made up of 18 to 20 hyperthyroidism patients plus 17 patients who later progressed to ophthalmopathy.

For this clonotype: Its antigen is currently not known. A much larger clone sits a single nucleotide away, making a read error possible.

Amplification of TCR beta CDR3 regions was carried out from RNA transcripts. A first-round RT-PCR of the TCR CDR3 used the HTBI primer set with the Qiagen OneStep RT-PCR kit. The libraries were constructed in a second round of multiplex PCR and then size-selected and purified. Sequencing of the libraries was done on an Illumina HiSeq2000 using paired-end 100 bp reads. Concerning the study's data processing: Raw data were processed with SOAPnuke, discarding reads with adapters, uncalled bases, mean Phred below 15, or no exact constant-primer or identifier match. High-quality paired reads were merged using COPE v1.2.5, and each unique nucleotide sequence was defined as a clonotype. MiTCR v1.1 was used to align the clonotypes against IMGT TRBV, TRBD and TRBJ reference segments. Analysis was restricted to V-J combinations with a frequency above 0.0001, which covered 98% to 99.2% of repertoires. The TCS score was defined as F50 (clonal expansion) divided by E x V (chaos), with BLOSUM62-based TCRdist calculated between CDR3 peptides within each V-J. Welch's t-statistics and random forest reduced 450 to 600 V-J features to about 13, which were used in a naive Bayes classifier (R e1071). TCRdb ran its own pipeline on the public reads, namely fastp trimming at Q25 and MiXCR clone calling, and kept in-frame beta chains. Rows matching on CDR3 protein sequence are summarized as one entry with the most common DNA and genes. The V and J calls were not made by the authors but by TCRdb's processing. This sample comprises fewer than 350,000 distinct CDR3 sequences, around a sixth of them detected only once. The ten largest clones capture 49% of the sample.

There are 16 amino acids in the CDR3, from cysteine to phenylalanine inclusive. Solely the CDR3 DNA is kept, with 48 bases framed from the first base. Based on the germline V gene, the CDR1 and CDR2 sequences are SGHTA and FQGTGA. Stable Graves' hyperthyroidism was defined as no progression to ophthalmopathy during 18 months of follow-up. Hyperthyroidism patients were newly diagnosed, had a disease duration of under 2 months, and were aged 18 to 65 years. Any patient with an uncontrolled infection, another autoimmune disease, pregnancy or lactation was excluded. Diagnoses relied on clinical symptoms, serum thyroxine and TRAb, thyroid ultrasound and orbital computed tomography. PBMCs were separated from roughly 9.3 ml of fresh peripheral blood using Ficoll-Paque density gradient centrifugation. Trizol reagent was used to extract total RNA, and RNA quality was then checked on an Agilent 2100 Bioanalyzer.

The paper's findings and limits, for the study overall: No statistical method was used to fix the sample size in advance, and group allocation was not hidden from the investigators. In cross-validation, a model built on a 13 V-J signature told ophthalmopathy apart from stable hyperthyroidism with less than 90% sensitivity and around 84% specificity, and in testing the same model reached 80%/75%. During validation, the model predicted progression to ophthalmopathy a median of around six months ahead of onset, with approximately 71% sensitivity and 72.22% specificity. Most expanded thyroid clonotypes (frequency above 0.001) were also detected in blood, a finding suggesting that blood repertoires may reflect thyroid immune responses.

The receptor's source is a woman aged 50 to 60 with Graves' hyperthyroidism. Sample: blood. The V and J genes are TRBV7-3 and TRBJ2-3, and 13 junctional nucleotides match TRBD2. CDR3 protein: CASSSGLAGETDTRYF. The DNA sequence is TGTGCCAGCAGCTCCGGACTAGCGGGGGAAACAGATACGCGGTATTTT.